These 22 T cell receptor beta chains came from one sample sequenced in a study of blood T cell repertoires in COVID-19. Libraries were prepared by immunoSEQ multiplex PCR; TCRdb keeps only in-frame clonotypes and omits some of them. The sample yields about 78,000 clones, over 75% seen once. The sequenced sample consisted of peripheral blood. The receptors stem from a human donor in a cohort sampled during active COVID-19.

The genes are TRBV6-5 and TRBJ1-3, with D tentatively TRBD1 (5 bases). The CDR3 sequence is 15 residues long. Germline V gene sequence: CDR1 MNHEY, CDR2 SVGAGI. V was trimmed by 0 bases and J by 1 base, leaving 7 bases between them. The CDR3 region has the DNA TGTGCCAGCAGTTACTCGGCAGGGTCTGGAAACACCATATATTTT. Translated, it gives CASSYSAGSGNTIYF.

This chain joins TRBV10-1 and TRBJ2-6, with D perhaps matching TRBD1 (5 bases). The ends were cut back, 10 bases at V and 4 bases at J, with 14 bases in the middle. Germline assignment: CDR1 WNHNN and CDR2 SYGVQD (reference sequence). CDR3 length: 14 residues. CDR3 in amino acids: CANDDRAGANVLTF. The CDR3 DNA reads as TGCGCCAACGACGACAGAGCCGGGGCCAACGTCCTGACTTTC.

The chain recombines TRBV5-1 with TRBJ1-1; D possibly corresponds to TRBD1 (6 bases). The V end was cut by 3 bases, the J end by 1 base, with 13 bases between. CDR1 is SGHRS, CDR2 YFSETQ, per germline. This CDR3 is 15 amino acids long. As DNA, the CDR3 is TGCGCCAGCAGCTCCAATCGGGGGGCGAACACTGAAGCTTTCTTT. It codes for CASSSNRGANTEAFF. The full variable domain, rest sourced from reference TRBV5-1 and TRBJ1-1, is KAGVTQTPRYLIKTRGQQVTLSCSPISGHRSVSWYQQTPGQGLQFLFEYFSETQRNKGNFPGRFSGRQFSNSRSEMNVSTLELGDSALYLCASSSNRGANTEAFFGQGTRLTVV.

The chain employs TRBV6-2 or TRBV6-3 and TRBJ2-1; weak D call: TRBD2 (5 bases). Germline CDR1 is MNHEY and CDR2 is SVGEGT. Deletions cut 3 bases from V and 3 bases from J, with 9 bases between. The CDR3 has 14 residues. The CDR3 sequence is CASSYGSGYNEQFF. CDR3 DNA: TGTGCCAGCAGTTATGGAAGCGGCTACAATGAGCAGTTCTTC.

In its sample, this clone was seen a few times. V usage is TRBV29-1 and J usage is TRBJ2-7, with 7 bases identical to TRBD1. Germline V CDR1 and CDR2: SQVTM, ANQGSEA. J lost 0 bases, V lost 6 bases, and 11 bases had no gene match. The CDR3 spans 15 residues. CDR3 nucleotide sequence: TGCAGCGTCAGGATAGACAGGGCTTTCTCCTACGAGCAGTACTTC. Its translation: CSVRIDRAFSYEQYF.

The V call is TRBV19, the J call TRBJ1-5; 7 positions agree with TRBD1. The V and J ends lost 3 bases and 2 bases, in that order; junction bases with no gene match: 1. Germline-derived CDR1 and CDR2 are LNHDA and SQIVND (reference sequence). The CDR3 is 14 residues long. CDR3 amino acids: CASSITGGNQPQHF. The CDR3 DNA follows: TGTGCCAGTAGTATCACAGGGGGCAATCAGCCCCAGCATTTT.

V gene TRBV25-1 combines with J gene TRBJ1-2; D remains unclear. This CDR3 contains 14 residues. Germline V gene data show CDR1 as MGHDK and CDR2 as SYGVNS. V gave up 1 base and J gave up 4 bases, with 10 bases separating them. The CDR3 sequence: CASSESGSGYGYTF. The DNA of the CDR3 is TGTGCCAGCAGTGAATCCGGGTCCGGCTATGGCTACACCTTC.

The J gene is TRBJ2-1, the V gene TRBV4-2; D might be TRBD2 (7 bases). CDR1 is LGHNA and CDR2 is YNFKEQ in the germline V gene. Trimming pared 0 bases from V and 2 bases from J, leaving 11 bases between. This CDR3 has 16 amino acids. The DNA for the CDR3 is TGTGCCAGCAGCCAAGAACGGGGGGACACCTACAATGAGCAGTTCTTC. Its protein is CASSQERGDTYNEQFF.

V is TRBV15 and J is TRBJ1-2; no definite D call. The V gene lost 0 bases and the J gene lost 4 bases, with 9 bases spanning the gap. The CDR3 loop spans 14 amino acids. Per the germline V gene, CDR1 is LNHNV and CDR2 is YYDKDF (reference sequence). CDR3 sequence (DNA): TGTGCCACCAGCAGAGAAGGCAGGCCCTATGGCTACACCTTC. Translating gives CATSREGRPYGYTF.

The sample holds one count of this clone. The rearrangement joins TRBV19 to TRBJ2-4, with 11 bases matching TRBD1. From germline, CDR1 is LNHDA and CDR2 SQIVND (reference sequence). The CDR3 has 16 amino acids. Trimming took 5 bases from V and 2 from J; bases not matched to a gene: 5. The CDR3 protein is CASSAGQGGSKNIQYF. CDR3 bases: TGTGCCAGTAGTGCGGGACAGGGGGGGTCCAAAAACATTCAGTACTTC.

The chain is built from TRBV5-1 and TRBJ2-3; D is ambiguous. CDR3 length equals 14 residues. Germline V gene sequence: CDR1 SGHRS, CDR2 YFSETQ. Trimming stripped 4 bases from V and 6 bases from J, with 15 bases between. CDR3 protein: CASSTATTGDTQYF. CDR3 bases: TGCGCCAGCAGCACGGCGACCACCGGGGATACGCAGTATTTT. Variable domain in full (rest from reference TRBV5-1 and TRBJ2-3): KAGVTQTPRYLIKTRGQQVTLSCSPISGHRSVSWYQQTPGQGLQFLFEYFSETQRNKGNFPGRFSGRQFSNSRSEMNVSTLELGDSALYLCASSTATTGDTQYFGPGTRLTVL.

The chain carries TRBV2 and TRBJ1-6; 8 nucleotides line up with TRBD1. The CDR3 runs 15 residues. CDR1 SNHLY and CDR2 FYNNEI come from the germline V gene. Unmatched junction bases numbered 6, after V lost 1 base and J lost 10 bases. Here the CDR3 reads CASSEESGGKSPLHF. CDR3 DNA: TGTGCCAGCAGTGAAGAGTCAGGGGGCAAATCACCCCTCCACTTT. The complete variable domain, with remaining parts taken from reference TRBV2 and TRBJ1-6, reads EPEVTQTPSHQVTQMGQEVILRCVPISNHLYFYWYRQILGQKVEFLVSFYNNEISEKSEIFDDQFSVERPDGSNFTLKIRSTKLEDSAMYFCASSEESGGKSPLHFGNGTRLTVT.

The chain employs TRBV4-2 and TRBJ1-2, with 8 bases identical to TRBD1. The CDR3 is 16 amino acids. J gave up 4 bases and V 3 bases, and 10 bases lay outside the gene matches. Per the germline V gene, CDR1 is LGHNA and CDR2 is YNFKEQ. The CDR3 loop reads CASSHTVTGVSYGYTF. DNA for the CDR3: TGTGCCAGCAGCCACACCGTGACAGGGGTTAGCTATGGCTACACCTTC.

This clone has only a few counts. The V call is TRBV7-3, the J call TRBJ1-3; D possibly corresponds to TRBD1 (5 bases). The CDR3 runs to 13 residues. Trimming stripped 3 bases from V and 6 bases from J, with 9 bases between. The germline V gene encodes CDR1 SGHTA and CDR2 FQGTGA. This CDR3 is CASSLNRLNTIYF. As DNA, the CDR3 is TGTGCCAGCAGCTTGAACAGGTTAAACACCATATATTTT.

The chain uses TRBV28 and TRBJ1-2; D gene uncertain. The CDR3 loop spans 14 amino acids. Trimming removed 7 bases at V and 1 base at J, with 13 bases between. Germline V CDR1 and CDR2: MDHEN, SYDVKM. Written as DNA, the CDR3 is TGTGCCAGCACCCGCGGTCGGGGTAACTATGGCTACACCTTC. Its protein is CASTRGRGNYGYTF.

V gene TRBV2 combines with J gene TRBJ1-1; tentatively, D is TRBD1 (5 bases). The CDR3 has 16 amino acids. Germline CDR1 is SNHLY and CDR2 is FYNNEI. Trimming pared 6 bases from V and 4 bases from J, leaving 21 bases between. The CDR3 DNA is TGTGCCAGCAGACCCTCGGGACTCCCCCAGGGCACTGAAGCTTTCTTT. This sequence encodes CASRPSGLPQGTEAFF.

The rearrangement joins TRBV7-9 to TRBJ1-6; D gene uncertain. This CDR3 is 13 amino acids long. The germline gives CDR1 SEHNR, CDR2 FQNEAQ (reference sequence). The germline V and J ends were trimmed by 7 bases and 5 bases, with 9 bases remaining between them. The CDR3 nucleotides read TGTGCCAGCAAGGAGGAGGATAATTCACCCCTCCACTTT. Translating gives CASKEEDNSPLHF.

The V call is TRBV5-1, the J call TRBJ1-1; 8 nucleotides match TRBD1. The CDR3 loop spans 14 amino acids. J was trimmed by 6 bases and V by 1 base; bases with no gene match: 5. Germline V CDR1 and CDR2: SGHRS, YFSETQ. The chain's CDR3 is CASSLMQGASEAFF. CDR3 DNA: TGCGCCAGCAGCTTGATGCAGGGGGCATCTGAAGCTTTCTTT.

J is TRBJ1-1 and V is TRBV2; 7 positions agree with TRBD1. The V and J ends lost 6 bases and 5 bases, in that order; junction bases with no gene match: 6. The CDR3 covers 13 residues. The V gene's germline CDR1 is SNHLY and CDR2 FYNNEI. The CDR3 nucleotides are TGTGCCAGCAGGACTTTACAGGGGACTGAAGCTTTCTTT. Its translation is CASRTLQGTEAFF.

The CDR3 protein is CASSPLGTADTQYF. CDR3 nucleotides: TGTGCCAGCAGCCCCCTCGGGACTGCAGATACGCAGTATTTT. The chain recombines TRBV9 with TRBJ2-3; D perhaps matches TRBD2 (6 bases). Germline lookup yields CDR1 SGDLS and CDR2 YYNGEE. The CDR3 is 14 amino acids. Trimming removed 4 bases at V and 4 bases at J, with 13 bases between.

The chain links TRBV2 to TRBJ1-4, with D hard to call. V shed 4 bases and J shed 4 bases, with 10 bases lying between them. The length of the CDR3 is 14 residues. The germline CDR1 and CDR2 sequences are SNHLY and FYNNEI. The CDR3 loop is CASSATTYNEKLFF. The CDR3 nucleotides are TGTGCCAGCAGTGCGACGACTTATAATGAAAAACTGTTTTTT.

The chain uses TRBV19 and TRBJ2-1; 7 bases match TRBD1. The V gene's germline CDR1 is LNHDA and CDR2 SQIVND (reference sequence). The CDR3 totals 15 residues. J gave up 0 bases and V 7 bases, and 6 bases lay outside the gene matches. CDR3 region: CASTQGVGSYNEQFF. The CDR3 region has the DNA TGTGCCAGTACCCAGGGGGTAGGCTCCTACAATGAGCAGTTCTTC.